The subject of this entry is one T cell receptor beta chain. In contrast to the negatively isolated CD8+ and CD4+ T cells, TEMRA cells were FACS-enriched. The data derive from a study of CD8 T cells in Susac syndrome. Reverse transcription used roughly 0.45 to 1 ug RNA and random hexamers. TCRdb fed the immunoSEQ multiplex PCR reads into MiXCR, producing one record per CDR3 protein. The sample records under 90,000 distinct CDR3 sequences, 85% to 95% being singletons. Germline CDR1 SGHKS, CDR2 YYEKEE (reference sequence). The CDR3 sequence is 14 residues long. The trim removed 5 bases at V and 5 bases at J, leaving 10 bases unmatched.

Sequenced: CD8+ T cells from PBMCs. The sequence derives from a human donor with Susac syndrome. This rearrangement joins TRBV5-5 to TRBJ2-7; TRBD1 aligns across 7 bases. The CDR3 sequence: CASSWDSPEDEQYF. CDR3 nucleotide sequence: TGTGCCAGCAGTTGGGACAGTCCGGAGGACGAGCAGTACTTC.